This TCR beta chain was sequenced in a study of cytomegalovirus exposure and HLA in healthy donors. Study as a whole: Tens of millions of unique TCRs from HLA-typed donors were held in an early release of data.

The CDR3 has 13 residues. Germline V gene sequence: CDR1 MNHEY, CDR2 SVGAGI. Trimming removed 4 bases from V and 6 bases from J, with 12 bases in between. Primers: 60 Vbeta forward and 13 Jbeta reverse. TCRdb keeps only in-frame clones here, not all; method: immunoSEQ multiplex PCR. Found here are fewer than 100,000 clones, around 80% of them singletons; the top ten hold about 0.69%. The specimen was PBMCs. The source is a woman aged 60-75 years in good health and CMV-seronegative. The rearrangement joins TRBV6-5 to TRBJ1-2, with D possibly TRBD1 on 6 matching bases. CDR3 sequence (DNA): TGTGCCAGCAGTTTTGGGACAATTGATGGCTACACCTTC. It encodes CASSFGTIDGYTF.